This entry lists 15 T cell receptor beta chains sequenced from one sample in a study of blood T cell repertoires in COVID-19. Data came from immunoSEQ multiplex PCR; TCRdb stores just in-frame clones and leaves some out. The sample has approximately 260,000 clones; 70% to 90% are singletons. The sequencing input was peripheral blood. All receptors come from a man in his sixties who had recovered from COVID-19.

This clone was found once. The chain combines TRBV24-1 with TRBJ2-1, with 8 bases aligning to TRBD2. CDR1 and CDR2 (germline): KGHDR, SFDVKD. V lost 9 bases and J lost 6; bases outside the gene matches: 15. The CDR3 consists of 16 residues. The CDR3 here is CATGGGRGGLGNEQFF. Here the CDR3 DNA reads TGTGCCACCGGCGGGGGTCGGGGGGGCTTGGGCAATGAGCAGTTCTTC.

This clone was seen a single time. The rearrangement uses TRBV7-9 and TRBJ2-3, with TRBD2 matching over 14 bases. J lost 2 bases, V lost 5 bases, and 6 bases had no gene match. The CDR3 covers 17 residues. The germline V gene encodes CDR1 SEHNR and CDR2 FQNEAQ (reference sequence). The CDR3 nucleotides are TGTGCCAGCAGCCCACCGACTAGCGGGGGGGCCACAGATACGCAGTATTTT. It yields the protein CASSPPTSGGATDTQYF.

V and J are TRBV5-4 and TRBJ2-3; 7 bases are a match to TRBD2. The junction had 14 bases not matched to a gene; V was cut back by 4 bases and J by 3 bases. The CDR3 has 17 amino acids. Germline assignment: CDR1 SGHNT and CDR2 YYREEE (reference sequence). For the CDR3, the DNA is TGTGCCAGCAGCCCTGAAGAGCGGGGAGGTGGGACAGATACGCAGTATTTT. As protein: CASSPEERGGGTDTQYF.

This clone was observed a few times. The chain carries TRBV6-1 and TRBJ2-1; possible D gene TRBD1, 5 bases. Germline loops: CDR1 MNHNS, CDR2 SASEGT. Trimming cost V 10 bases and J 4 bases, with 8 bases left between them. There are 11 residues in the CDR3. The CDR3 loop is CATKGYNEQFF. In nucleotides, the CDR3 is TGTGCCACAAAGGGGTACAATGAGCAGTTCTTC.

This chain joins TRBV9 and TRBJ2-1; tentative D call: TRBD1 (5 bases). The germline V gene has CDR1 SGDLS and CDR2 YYNGEE. Trimming took 0 bases from V and 6 from J, leaving 10 bases between them. The CDR3 covers 14 residues. As DNA, the CDR3 is TGTGCCAGCAGCGTAGAGGGGCCAGCCAATGAGCAGTTCTTC. Translation gives CASSVEGPANEQFF.

This clone was detected a few times. This sequence joins TRBV4-1 and TRBJ2-7; D is unclear. Germline V CDR1 and CDR2: MGHRA, YSYEKL. This CDR3 has 13 residues. V lost 1 base and J 3 bases, leaving 7 bases between the germline ends. This CDR3 is CASSQGAFYEQYF. The CDR3 DNA follows: TGCGCCAGCAGCCAAGGGGCTTTCTACGAGCAGTACTTC.

V usage is TRBV7-2 and J usage is TRBJ2-5, with D possibly TRBD2 on 6 matching bases. Trimming took off 1 base at V and 5 bases at J, with 14 bases between the two ends. CDR1 and CDR2 (germline): SGHTA, FQGNSA. CDR3 size: 15 residues. The CDR3 sequence is CASSLVGGAGETQYF. CDR3 nucleotide sequence: TGTGCCAGCAGCTTAGTCGGCGGGGCCGGGGAGACCCAGTACTTC.

The chain links TRBV6-5 to TRBJ2-2; 8 positions agree with TRBD2. Germline assignment: CDR1 MNHEY and CDR2 SVGAGI. The CDR3 consists of 15 residues. Unmatched junction bases numbered 7, after V lost 10 bases and J lost 0 bases. CDR3 loop: CATRFGGANTGELFF. The CDR3 DNA follows: TGTGCCACCCGGTTCGGGGGGGCGAACACCGGGGAGCTGTTTTTT.

This clone was detected only a few times. This sequence joins TRBV2 and TRBJ2-7; D is possibly TRBD2 (5 bases). Germline V gene data show CDR1 as SNHLY and CDR2 as FYNNEI. The CDR3 has 16 amino acids. V was clipped by 5 bases and J by 7 bases, with 24 bases between them. CDR3 region: CASSRGRVRHEGEQYF. The CDR3 DNA sequence: TGTGCCAGCAGTCGAGGACGGGTGAGGCACGAGGGAGAGCAGTACTTC. The variable domain in full, completed from reference TRBV2 and TRBJ2-7, reads EPEVTQTPSHQVTQMGQEVILRCVPISNHLYFYWYRQILGQKVEFLVSFYNNEISEKSEIFDDQFSVERPDGSNFTLKIRSTKLEDSAMYFCASSRGRVRHEGEQYFGPGTRLTVT.

This chain uses TRBV27 with TRBJ1-2; a possible D gene is TRBD1 (6 bases). V lost 3 bases to trimming and J lost 5 bases, with 10 bases between them. This CDR3 has 13 amino acids. Germline loops: CDR1 MNHEY, CDR2 SMNVEV (reference sequence). CDR3 in DNA: TGTGCCAGCAGTTTCAGGGGTAGTTATGGCTACACCTTC. Translating gives CASSFRGSYGYTF.

The chain couples TRBV10-3 to TRBJ2-4; D not resolved. The germline CDR1 and CDR2 sequences are ENHRY and SYGVKD. V lost 9 bases to trimming and J lost 0 bases, with 18 bases between them. This CDR3 comprises 16 residues. CDR3 in amino acids: CAIAQQQTIAKNIQYF. Written as DNA, the CDR3 is TGTGCCATTGCCCAACAACAGACGATAGCCAAAAACATTCAGTACTTC.

The chain links TRBV7-9 to TRBJ2-1, with 8 bases aligning to TRBD2. Trimming took 10 bases from V and 3 from J; bases not matched to a gene: 8. The CDR3 spans 14 residues. Germline V lookup: CDR1 SEHNR, CDR2 FQNEAQ (reference sequence). Written as DNA, the CDR3 is TGTGCCACCGGGAGGGATCTTCTCTACAATGAGCAGTTCTTC. Its protein is CATGRDLLYNEQFF.

This clone was picked up a small number of times. The V call is TRBV5-1, the J call TRBJ2-5, with no clear D. Deletions cut 4 bases from V and 3 bases from J, with 16 bases between. The CDR3 sequence is 15 residues long. In germline, CDR1 is SGHRS, CDR2 YFSETQ. The chain's CDR3 is CASSPNPGSEETQYF. In DNA, the CDR3 is TGCGCCAGCAGCCCAAACCCGGGTTCTGAAGAGACCCAGTACTTC.

The CDR3 sequence is CASGSSGGVGPGELFF. CDR3 nucleotide sequence: TGTGCCAGCGGAAGCTCGGGGGGCGTTGGTCCCGGGGAGCTGTTTTTT. The chain carries TRBV27 and TRBJ2-2; TRBD2 is a possible D gene (7 bases). Germline CDR1 is MNHEY and CDR2 is SMNVEV (reference sequence). The CDR3 totals 16 residues. Trimming shortened V by 8 bases and J by 6 bases, and 22 bases separated the two germline ends.

The gene calls are TRBV7-8 and TRBJ1-5, with D possibly being TRBD1 (6 bases). From germline, CDR1 is SGHVS and CDR2 FQNEAQ. V shed 6 bases and J shed 7 bases, with 16 bases lying between them. There are 14 residues in the CDR3. In DNA, the CDR3 is TGTGCCAGCAGTCCTAACAGGGTTGGGCAGCCCCAGCATTTT. This gives the protein CASSPNRVGQPQHF.